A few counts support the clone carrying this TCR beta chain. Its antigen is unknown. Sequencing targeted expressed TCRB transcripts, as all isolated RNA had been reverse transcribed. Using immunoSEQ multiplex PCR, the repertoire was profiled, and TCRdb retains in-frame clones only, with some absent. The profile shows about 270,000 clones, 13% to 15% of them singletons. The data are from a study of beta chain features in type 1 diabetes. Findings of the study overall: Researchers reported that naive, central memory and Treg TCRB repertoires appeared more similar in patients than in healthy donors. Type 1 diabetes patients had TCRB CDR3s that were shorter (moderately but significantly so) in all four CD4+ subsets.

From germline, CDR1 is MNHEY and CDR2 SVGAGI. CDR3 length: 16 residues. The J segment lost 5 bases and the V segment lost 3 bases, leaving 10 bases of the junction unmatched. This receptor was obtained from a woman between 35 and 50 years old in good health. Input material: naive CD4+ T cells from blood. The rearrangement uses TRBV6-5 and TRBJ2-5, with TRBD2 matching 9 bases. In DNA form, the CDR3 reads TGTGCCAGCAGTTATCCGACTAGCGGAGGGGGGGAGACCCAGTACTTC. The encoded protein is CASSYPTSGGGETQYF.